The 2 T cell receptor beta chains reported below all come from one sample, sequenced in a study of Ad26.COV2.S vaccination and SARS-CoV-2 variants. Sequenced by immunoSEQ multiplex PCR; TCRdb stores in-frame clones only, minus some. Of 350,000 to 500,000 clones listed, roughly 90% are singletons. Treatment in this sample: roughly 20 received Ad26.COV2.S at low or high dose, single or two shots; five or six received placebo; per-sample allocation not given. Sampling occurred on day 63 after the first vaccine or placebo injection. This sample comprised peripheral blood, obtained in a trial of Ad26.COV2.S vaccine versus placebo. These receptors were collected from a person between 18 and 65 years old who received the Ad26.COV2.S COVID-19 vaccine or a placebo.

This clone has just one count. The chain couples TRBV5-4 to TRBJ2-7; a possible D gene is TRBD2 (6 bases). Trimming removed 10 bases from V and 0 bases from J, with 14 bases in between. Germline values: CDR1 SGHNT, CDR2 YYREEE (reference sequence). This CDR3 is built from 13 residues. The CDR3 region is CAGLRSVSYEQYF. DNA for the CDR3: TGTGCCGGACTAAGAAGCGTCTCCTACGAGCAGTACTTC.

This clone is a singleton in its sample. The CDR3: CASSQDDGGFTDTQYF. The DNA of the CDR3 is TGCGCCAGCAGCCAAGATGACGGAGGATTCACAGATACGCAGTATTTT. The V gene is TRBV4-3, the J gene TRBJ2-3; a possible D gene is TRBD2 (5 bases). There are 16 residues in the CDR3. With 0 bases removed from V and 2 bases from J, the gap between germline ends came to 12 bases. The germline V gene encodes CDR1 LGHNA and CDR2 YSLEER.